This entry concerns a single T cell receptor (beta chain). The data stem from a study of blood T cell repertoires in COVID-19. The wider study: Sample material is recorded as cDNA or gDNA derived from T cells, B-cell-depleted T cells, or PBMCs.

Repertoires were generated with immunoSEQ multiplex PCR, while TCRdb's copy carries only in-frame clones and drops some. The sample lists a few hundred thousand clones; approximately 88% were seen once. The germline V gene has CDR1 SGHRS and CDR2 YFSETQ. Trimming pared 4 bases from V and 0 bases from J, leaving 13 bases between. The CDR3 has 16 residues. The Seattle patients joined while their infection was active and were tracked longitudinally afterward. The sample taken for sequencing was peripheral blood. This chain connects TRBV5-1 to TRBJ2-2; perhaps TRBD2 as D (6 bases). This sequence was found in a woman in her seventies with COVID-19, enrolled during active disease. The CDR3 is CASSDRSGTNTGELFF. The CDR3 region has the DNA TGCGCCAGCAGCGATCGTAGCGGTACGAACACCGGGGAGCTGTTTTTT.